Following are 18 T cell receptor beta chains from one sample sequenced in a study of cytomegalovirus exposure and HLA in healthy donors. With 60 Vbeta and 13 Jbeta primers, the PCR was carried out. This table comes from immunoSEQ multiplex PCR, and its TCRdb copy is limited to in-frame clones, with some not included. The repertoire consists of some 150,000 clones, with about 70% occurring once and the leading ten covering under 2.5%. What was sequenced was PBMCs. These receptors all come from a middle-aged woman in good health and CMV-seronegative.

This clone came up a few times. Here the CDR3 DNA reads TGTGCCAGCAGCGTAGAGGAGCGGGGGGTCTCCTACGAGCAGTACTTC. It is translated as CASSVEERGVSYEQYF. The rearrangement joins TRBV9 to TRBJ2-7; 9 bases line up with TRBD2. The germline gives CDR1 SGDLS, CDR2 YYNGEE. V dropped 0 bases and J dropped 0; count of bases not matched to a gene: 4. The CDR3 covers 16 residues.

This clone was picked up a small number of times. The CDR3 loop is CASSKAETGNGYTF. The CDR3 nucleotides read TGTGCCAGTAGTAAGGCTGAAACGGGAAATGGCTACACCTTC. This rearrangement joins TRBV19 to TRBJ1-2; no clear D gene. The germline V gene encodes CDR1 LNHDA and CDR2 SQIVND (reference sequence). The CDR3 is 14 amino acids. The germline V and J ends were trimmed by 4 bases and 6 bases, with 15 bases remaining between them.

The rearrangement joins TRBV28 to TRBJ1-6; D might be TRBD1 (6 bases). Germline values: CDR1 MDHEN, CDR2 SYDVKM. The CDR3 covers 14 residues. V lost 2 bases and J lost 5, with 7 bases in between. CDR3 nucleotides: TGTGCCAGCAGTTTACGACAGGATAATTCACCCCTCCACTTT. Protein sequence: CASSLRQDNSPLHF.

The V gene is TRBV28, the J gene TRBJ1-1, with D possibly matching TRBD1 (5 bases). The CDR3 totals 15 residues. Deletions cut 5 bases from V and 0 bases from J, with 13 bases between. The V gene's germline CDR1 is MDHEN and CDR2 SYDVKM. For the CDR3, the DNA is TGTGCCAGCAGTCCCCACGACAGACTGAACACTGAAGCTTTCTTT. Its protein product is CASSPHDRLNTEAFF.

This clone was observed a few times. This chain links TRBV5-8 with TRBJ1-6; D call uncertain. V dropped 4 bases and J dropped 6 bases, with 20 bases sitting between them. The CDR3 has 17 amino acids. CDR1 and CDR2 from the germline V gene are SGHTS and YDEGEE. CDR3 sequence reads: CASSLPLGLLLNSPLHF. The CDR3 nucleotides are TGTGCCAGCAGCCTACCGCTTGGACTACTCCTTAATTCACCCCTCCACTTT.

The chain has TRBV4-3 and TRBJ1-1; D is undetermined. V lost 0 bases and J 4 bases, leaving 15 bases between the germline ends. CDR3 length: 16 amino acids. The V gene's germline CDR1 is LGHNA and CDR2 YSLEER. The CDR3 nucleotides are TGCGCCAGCAGCCAAGATCGAGGAGGGTCTAGCACTGAAGCTTTCTTT. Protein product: CASSQDRGGSSTEAFF.

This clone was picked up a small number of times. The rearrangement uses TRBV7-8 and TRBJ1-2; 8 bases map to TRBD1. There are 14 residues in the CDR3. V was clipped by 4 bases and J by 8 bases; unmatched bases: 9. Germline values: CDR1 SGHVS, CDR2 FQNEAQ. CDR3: CASSSFQGAGGYTF. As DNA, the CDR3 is TGTGCCAGCAGCTCCTTCCAGGGGGCTGGAGGCTACACCTTC.

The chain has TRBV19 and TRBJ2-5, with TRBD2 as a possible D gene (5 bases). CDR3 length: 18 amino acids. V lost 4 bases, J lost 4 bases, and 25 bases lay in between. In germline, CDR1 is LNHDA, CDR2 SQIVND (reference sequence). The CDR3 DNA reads TGTGCCAGTAGTACGCCGGGATGGCACAGCCTTGACGCAGAGACCCAGTACTTC. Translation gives CASSTPGWHSLDAETQYF.

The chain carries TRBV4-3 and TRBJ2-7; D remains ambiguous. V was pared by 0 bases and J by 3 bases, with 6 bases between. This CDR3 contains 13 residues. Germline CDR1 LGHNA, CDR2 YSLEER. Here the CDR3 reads CASSQDRSYEQYF. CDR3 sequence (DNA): TGCGCCAGCAGCCAAGATAGGAGCTACGAGCAGTACTTC.

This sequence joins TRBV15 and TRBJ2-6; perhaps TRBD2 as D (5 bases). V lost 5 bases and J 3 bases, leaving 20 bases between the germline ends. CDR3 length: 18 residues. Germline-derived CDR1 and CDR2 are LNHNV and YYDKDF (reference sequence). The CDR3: CATSQERTFRFGANVLTF. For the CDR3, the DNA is TGTGCCACCAGCCAAGAAAGGACTTTCCGGTTTGGGGCCAACGTCCTGACTTTC.

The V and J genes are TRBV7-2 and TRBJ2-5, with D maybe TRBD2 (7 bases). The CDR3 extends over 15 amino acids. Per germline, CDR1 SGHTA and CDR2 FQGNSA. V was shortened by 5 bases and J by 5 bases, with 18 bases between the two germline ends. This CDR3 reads CASSPYRGGGETQYF. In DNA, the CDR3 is TGTGCCAGCAGCCCATACCGCGGGGGCGGGGAGACCCAGTACTTC.

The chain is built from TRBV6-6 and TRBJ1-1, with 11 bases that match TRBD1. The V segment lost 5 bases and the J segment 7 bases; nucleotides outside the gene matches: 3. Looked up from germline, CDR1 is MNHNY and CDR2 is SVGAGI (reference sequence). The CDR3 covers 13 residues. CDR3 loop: CASSQGQGGEAFF. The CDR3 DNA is TGTGCCAGCAGTCAGGGACAGGGGGGTGAAGCTTTCTTT.

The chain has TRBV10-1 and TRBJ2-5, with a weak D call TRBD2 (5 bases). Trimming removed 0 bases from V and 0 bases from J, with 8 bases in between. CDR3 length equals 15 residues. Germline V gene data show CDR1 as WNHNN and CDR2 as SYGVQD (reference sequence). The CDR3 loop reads CASSESAGDQETQYF. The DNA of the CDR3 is TGCGCCAGCAGTGAGTCCGCCGGGGACCAAGAGACCCAGTACTTC.

CDR3 sequence reads: CASSPEISGRETQYF. Written as DNA, the CDR3 is TGTGCCAGTAGTCCAGAGATAAGCGGGAGAGAGACCCAGTACTTC. This sequence joins TRBV19 and TRBJ2-5; 8 nucleotides agree with TRBD2. V trimming: 5 bases; J trimming: 4 bases; junction bases outside the gene matches: 9. Germline V lookup: CDR1 LNHDA, CDR2 SQIVND (reference sequence). The CDR3 length is 15 residues.

The CDR3 bases are TGTGCCAGCAGTTACGACAGTTTGGCCTATGGCTACACCTTC. Residues: CASSYDSLAYGYTF. The chain combines TRBV6-5 with TRBJ1-2; weak D call: TRBD1 (5 bases). V lost 2 bases, J lost 4 bases, and 11 bases lay in between. The CDR3 length is 14 residues. Germline loops: CDR1 MNHEY, CDR2 SVGAGI.

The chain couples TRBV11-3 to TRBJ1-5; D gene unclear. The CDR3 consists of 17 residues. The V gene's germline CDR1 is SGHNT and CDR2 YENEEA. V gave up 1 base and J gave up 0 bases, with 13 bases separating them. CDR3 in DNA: TGTGCCAGCAGCTTAGTCCTTGGCATACCTAGCAATCAGCCCCAGCATTTT. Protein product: CASSLVLGIPSNQPQHF.

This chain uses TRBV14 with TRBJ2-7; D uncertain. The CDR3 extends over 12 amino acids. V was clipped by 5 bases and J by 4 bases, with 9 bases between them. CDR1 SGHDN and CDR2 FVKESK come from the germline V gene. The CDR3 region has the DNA TGTGCCAGCAGCAACAGCCAATACGAGCAGTACTTC. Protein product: CASSNSQYEQYF.

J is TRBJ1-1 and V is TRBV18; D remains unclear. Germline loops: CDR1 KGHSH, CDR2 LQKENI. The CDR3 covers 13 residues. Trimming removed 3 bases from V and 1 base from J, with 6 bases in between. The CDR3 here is CASSPQANTEAFF. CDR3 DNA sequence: TGTGCCAGCTCACCGCAAGCGAACACTGAAGCTTTCTTT.